This record covers a single TCR beta chain. Per germline, CDR1 MNHEY and CDR2 SMNVEV (reference sequence). With 11 bases removed from V and 6 bases from J, the gap between germline ends came to 11 bases. The CDR3 is made up of 10 amino acids. Only in-frame clones appear in the TCRdb table, and some are missing; sequencing was by immunoSEQ multiplex PCR. The repertoire consists of 70,000 or so clones, with 85% to 95% occurring once and the leading ten covering under 2%. These data are taken from a study of T cell changes during pregnancy in multiple sclerosis. This TCR came from a female donor in good health, enrolled as a control in a pregnancy study. The gene calls are TRBV27 and TRBJ2-7; D remains unclear. This material consisted of peripheral blood, taken in the third trimester of pregnancy. This CDR3 is CAAYHREQYF. CDR3 in DNA: TGTGCCGCCTATCACCGCGAGCAGTACTTC.